This T cell receptor beta chain was identified during a study of cytomegalovirus exposure and HLA in healthy donors. The count of this clone is one. PCR was performed using 60 Vbeta and 13 Jbeta primers. Only in-frame clones appear in the TCRdb table, and some are missing; sequencing was by immunoSEQ multiplex PCR. The sample consists of 100,000 to 150,000 clones, roughly 73% of them appearing once. This CDR3 spans 13 amino acids. Germline V CDR1 and CDR2: MNHEY, SMNVEV (reference sequence). V trimming: 10 bases; J trimming: 5 bases; junction bases outside the gene matches: 7. The chain links TRBV27 to TRBJ2-2; TRBD1 matches 7 bases. This sequence was found in a man in his sixties in good health and CMV-seropositive. The sequenced material came from PBMCs. The CDR3 sequence: CATKTGRTGELFF. As DNA, the CDR3 is TGTGCCACAAAGACAGGGCGAACCGGGGAGCTGTTTTTT.